The clone carrying this T cell receptor beta chain was seen only a few times. Its antigen remains unknown. The CDR3 runs to 17 residues. With 2 bases clipped from V and 2 bases from J, the junction kept 9 bases outside the gene matches. The germline CDR1 and CDR2 sequences are MDHEN and SYDVKM. One entry per CDR3 protein, called by TCRdb with MiXCR from the reads. Of fewer than 400,000 distinct CDR3 sequences listed, 18% were seen once; the top ten hold roughly 8.7%. The sample belongs to a study of T cell repertoires in cytomegalovirus infection. Study as a whole: Public TCR beta signature analysis indicated the presence of both CMV infection and matching HLA type. Study-wide findings and caveats: HLA-C-restricted CMV-specific TCR beta clonotypes were dominant in the ex vivo response. Public TCR beta family frequency separated CMV-and-HLA carriers, including in an independent cohort.

Sequencing input: PBMCs. The clonotype originates from a human donor in good health (CMV status not recorded). Some clones in this sample may be carry-over from other donors' samples. The chain employs TRBV28 and TRBJ2-3; 8 bases agree with TRBD2. This chain's CDR3 is CASSLSSGAVYTDTQYF. As DNA, the CDR3 is TGTGCCAGCAGTTTAAGTAGCGGGGCGGTTTACACAGATACGCAGTATTTT.